This passage covers 5 T cell receptor beta chains from one sample sequenced in a study of monozygotic twins with inflammatory bowel disease. TCRdb processed the 5' RACE reads again and assigns one entry to each CDR3 protein, with no DNA. The table for this sample gives 110,000 or so distinct CDR3 sequences. Sequenced: blood. These receptors all come from a human donor with ulcerative colitis or Crohn's disease, or a healthy co-twin of an affected twin (not recorded which).

V and J are TRBV7-9 and TRBJ1-2. This CDR3 is 14 amino acids long. Germline V CDR1 and CDR2: SEHNR, FQNEAQ (reference sequence). The CDR3 loop reads CASSLGPQFYGYTF.

The chain couples TRBV12-3 or TRBV12-4 to TRBJ2-2; with no DNA, the TCRdb D assignment of TRBD1 cannot be verified. This CDR3 spans 15 amino acids. CDR3 in amino acids: CASGPETGGPGELFF.

The chain uses TRBV7-2 and TRBJ2-3; TCRdb's D call of TRBD1 is untestable without DNA. Germline lookup yields CDR1 SGHTA and CDR2 FQGNSA. The CDR3 runs 15 residues. This CDR3 reads CASSTQGGGTDTQYF.

The rearrangement joins TRBV20-1 to TRBJ2-1. This CDR3 region has 16 residues. CDR1 is DFQATT, CDR2 SNEGSKA, per germline (reference sequence). The CDR3 sequence: CSARDLGRISYNEQFF.

The J gene is TRBJ1-1, the V gene TRBV10-3; the D call of TRBD1 rests on TCRdb alone, since no DNA is present to check it. Germline assignment: CDR1 ENHRY and CDR2 SYGVKD. This CDR3 spans 15 amino acids. CDR3 amino acids: CAISAPGQGATEAFF.